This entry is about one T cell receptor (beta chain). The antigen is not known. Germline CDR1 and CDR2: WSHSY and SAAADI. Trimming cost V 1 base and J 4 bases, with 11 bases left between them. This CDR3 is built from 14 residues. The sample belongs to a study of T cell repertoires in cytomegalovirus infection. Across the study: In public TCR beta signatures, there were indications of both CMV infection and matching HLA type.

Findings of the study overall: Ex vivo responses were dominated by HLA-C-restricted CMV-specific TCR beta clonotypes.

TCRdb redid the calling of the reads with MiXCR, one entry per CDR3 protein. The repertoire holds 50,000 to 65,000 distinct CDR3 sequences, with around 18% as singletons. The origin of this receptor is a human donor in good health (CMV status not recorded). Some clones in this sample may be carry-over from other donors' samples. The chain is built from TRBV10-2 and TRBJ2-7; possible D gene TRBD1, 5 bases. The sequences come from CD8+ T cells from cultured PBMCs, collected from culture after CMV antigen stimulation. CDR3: CASSEFGAMYEQYF. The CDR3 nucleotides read TGCGCCAGCAGTGAGTTTGGGGCAATGTACGAGCAGTACTTC.